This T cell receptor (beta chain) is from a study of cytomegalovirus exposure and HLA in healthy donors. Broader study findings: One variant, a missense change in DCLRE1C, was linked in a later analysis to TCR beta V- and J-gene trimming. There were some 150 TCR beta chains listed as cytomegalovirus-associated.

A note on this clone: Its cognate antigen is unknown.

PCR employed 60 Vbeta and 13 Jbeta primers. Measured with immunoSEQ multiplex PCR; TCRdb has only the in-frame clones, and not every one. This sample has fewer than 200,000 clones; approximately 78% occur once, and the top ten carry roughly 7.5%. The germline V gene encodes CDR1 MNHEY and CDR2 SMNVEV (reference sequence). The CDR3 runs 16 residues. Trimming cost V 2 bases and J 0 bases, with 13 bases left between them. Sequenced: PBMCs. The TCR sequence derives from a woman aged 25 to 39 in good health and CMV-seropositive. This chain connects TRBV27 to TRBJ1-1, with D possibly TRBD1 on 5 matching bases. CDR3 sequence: CASSLLPRQMNTEAFF. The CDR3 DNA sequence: TGTGCCAGCAGTTTACTCCCTCGACAGATGAACACTGAAGCTTTCTTT.